Below, 18 T cell receptor beta chains from the same sample are listed, as sequenced in a study of cytomegalovirus exposure and HLA in healthy donors. PCR employed 60 Vbeta and 13 Jbeta primers. Using immunoSEQ multiplex PCR, the repertoire was profiled, and TCRdb retains in-frame clones only, with some absent. The sample yields approximately 140,000 clones, roughly 80% seen once. The specimen was PBMCs. These receptors were collected from a middle-aged man in good health and CMV-seronegative.

Concerning this clone itself: The junction departs from the called germline gene at one end, perhaps through a read error. This sequence joins TRBV7-9 and TRBJ1-5, with TRBD1 matching over 9 bases. This CDR3 region has 18 residues. Germline V gene data show CDR1 as SEHNR and CDR2 as FQNEAQ (reference sequence). The CDR3 here is CSSSLGGFRDRVDQPQHF. CDR3 bases: TGTTCCAGCAGCTTAGGTGGATTCCGGGACAGGGTTGATCAGCCCCAGCATTTT.

This rearrangement joins TRBV7-9 to TRBJ1-1, with TRBD1 matching 11 bases. The V segment lost 7 bases and the J segment 4 bases; nucleotides outside the gene matches: 11. The CDR3 has 16 amino acids. Germline CDR1 is SEHNR and CDR2 is FQNEAQ (reference sequence). The CDR3 loop is CASNFWVGTGGTEAFF. For the CDR3, the DNA is TGTGCCAGCAATTTTTGGGTCGGGACAGGGGGCACTGAAGCTTTCTTT. Combining the CDR3 with reference TRBV7-9 and TRBJ1-1 gives the whole variable domain DTGVSQNPRHKITKRGQNVTFRCDPISEHNRLYWYRQTLGQGPEFLTYFQNEAQLEKSRLLSDRFSAERPKGSFSTLEIQRTEQGDSAMYLCASNFWVGTGGTEAFFGQGTRLTVV.

This clone was recorded once. This chain connects TRBV4-3 to TRBJ1-2; 10 nucleotides align to TRBD1. Germline V CDR1 and CDR2: LGHNA, YSLEER. The CDR3 is 14 residues long. With V trimmed by 0 bases and J by 8 bases, 3 bases remained unmatched. In DNA, the CDR3 is TGCGCCAGCAGCCAAGAGACAGGGGGCCGAGGCTACACCTTC. Translation: CASSQETGGRGYTF.

This chain uses TRBV7-9 with TRBJ1-4, with TRBD1 as a possible D gene (5 bases). This CDR3 comprises 16 residues. CDR1 and CDR2 (germline): SEHNR, FQNEAQ (reference sequence). Trimming shortened V by 3 bases and J by 7 bases, and 18 bases separated the two germline ends. This chain's CDR3 is CASSFLRGAGAEKLFF. DNA for the CDR3: TGTGCCAGCAGCTTCTTAAGGGGCGCGGGAGCTGAAAAACTGTTTTTT.

The rearrangement links TRBV6-4 to TRBJ1-1; tentatively, D is TRBD1 (6 bases). The CDR3 length is 13 residues. Per the germline V gene, CDR1 is MRHNA and CDR2 is SNTAGT. Trimming removed 6 bases at V and 6 bases at J, with 14 bases between. The CDR3 sequence: CASSHRVGSEAFF. The DNA of the CDR3 is TGTGCCAGCAGCCACAGGGTAGGGTCTGAAGCTTTCTTT.

This clone was detected a few times. This rearrangement joins TRBV5-1 to TRBJ2-1; 7 positions agree with TRBD1. CDR1 and CDR2 from the germline V gene are SGHRS and YFSETQ. CDR3 length: 14 amino acids. The V segment lost 2 bases and the J segment 4 bases; nucleotides outside the gene matches: 3. The CDR3 nucleotides are TGCGCCAGCAGCTTAACAGGGGTTTACAATGAGCAGTTCTTC. Residues: CASSLTGVYNEQFF.

This rearrangement joins TRBV4-1 to TRBJ2-3; D is possibly TRBD2 (6 bases). The CDR3 runs to 17 residues. Germline values: CDR1 MGHRA, CDR2 YSYEKL. With 4 bases removed from V and 2 bases from J, the gap between germline ends came to 19 bases. CDR3 DNA: TGCGCCAGCAGCCGGGGAGGAGCGTCGGTGCTCACAGATACGCAGTATTTT. This sequence encodes CASSRGGASVLTDTQYF.

The chain is built from TRBV7-8 and TRBJ2-3; TRBD1 matches 11 bases. The CDR3 length is 17 residues. From germline, CDR1 is SGHVS and CDR2 FQNEAQ. V lost 5 bases to trimming and J lost 5 bases; unmatched junction nucleotides: 12. CDR3: CASSPDRGRGSQDTQYF. The DNA for the CDR3 is TGTGCCAGCAGCCCGGACAGGGGGCGAGGTAGTCAAGATACGCAGTATTTT. Filled out from reference TRBV7-8 and TRBJ2-3, the complete variable domain reads GAGVSQSPRYKVAKRGQDVALRCDPISGHVSLFWYQQALGQGPEFLTYFQNEAQLDKSGLPSDRFFAERPEGSVSTLKIQRTQQEDSAVYLCASSPDRGRGSQDTQYFGPGTRLTVL.

This chain joins TRBV6-5 and TRBJ1-2; D uncertain. The CDR3 has 15 amino acids. CDR1 and CDR2 (germline): MNHEY, SVGAGI. V shed 2 bases and J shed 0 bases, with 10 bases lying between them. The CDR3 coding sequence is TGTGCCAGCAGTTACGGAACAGTCCCTAACTATGGCTACACCTTC. This encodes CASSYGTVPNYGYTF.

The rearrangement joins TRBV10-1 to TRBJ2-2; D possibly corresponds to TRBD2 (5 bases). Germline lookup yields CDR1 WNHNN and CDR2 SYGVQD (reference sequence). The CDR3 contains 16 residues. Trimming removed 0 bases from V and 7 bases from J, with 15 bases in between. The CDR3 protein is CASSESKRTLGGELFF. The CDR3 DNA reads as TGCGCCAGCAGTGAGTCGAAGCGGACGCTCGGCGGGGAGCTGTTTTTT.

This clone appeared a single time. This chain uses TRBV29-1 with TRBJ2-5, with 8 bases that match TRBD1. The CDR3 runs to 14 residues. From germline, CDR1 is SQVTM and CDR2 ANQGSEA. V was clipped by 3 bases and J by 1 base; unmatched bases: 4. The DNA for the CDR3 is TGCAGCGTTGACGACAGGGGTCTCCAAGAGACCCAGTACTTC. It is translated as CSVDDRGLQETQYF.

As to this clone: This sample also contains other DNA sequences that code for the same CDR3. The V and J genes are TRBV18 and TRBJ2-3, with D tentatively TRBD1 (6 bases). In germline, CDR1 is KGHSH, CDR2 LQKENI. V dropped 3 bases and J dropped 1 base, with 11 bases sitting between them. CDR3 length: 15 amino acids. DNA for the CDR3: TGTGCCAGCTCACCGCTACAGGGCCGCACAGATACGCAGTATTTT. Translating it yields CASSPLQGRTDTQYF. Complete variable domain (other parts from reference TRBV18 and TRBJ2-3): NAGVMQNPRHLVRRRGQEARLRCSPMKGHSHVYWYRQLPEEGLKFMVYLQKENIIDESGMPKERFSAEFPKEGPSILRIQQVVRGDSAAYFCASSPLQGRTDTQYFGPGTRLTVL.

The chain carries TRBV5-5 and TRBJ2-5, with 10 bases lining up with TRBD2. V was pared by 3 bases and J by 2 bases, with 7 bases of the junction left unmatched. CDR3 size: 16 residues. The V gene's germline CDR1 is SGHKS and CDR2 YYEKEE (reference sequence). In DNA, the CDR3 is TGTGCCAGCAGCTCGTCGTTAGCGGGGGGTCAAGAGACCCAGTACTTC. Its protein is CASSSSLAGGQETQYF.

The J gene is TRBJ1-2, the V gene TRBV9; D gene uncertain. Between the trimmed V and J ends, which lost 3 bases and 3 bases, there was a span of 15 bases. The V gene's germline CDR1 is SGDLS and CDR2 YYNGEE. This CDR3 spans 15 amino acids. The CDR3 is CASSAQASQHYGYTF. In nucleotides, the CDR3 is TGTGCCAGCAGCGCCCAGGCTTCGCAGCACTATGGCTACACCTTC.

The J gene is TRBJ2-2, the V gene TRBV5-4, with D tentatively TRBD1 (6 bases). V was clipped by 3 bases and J by 5 bases, with 14 bases between them. Germline V CDR1 and CDR2: SGHNT, YYREEE (reference sequence). This CDR3 spans 15 amino acids. The CDR3 loop reads CASSSLQGRTGELFF. CDR3 coding DNA: TGTGCCAGCAGCTCGCTACAGGGCCGTACCGGGGAGCTGTTTTTT.

This chain uses TRBV6-1 with TRBJ1-5; D is ambiguous. V was clipped by 6 bases and J by 4 bases, with 13 bases between them. Per germline, CDR1 MNHNS and CDR2 SASEGT. This CDR3 spans 14 amino acids. The CDR3, as DNA: TGTGCCAGCAGAAAGGATAGCTTAAATCAGCCCCAGCATTTT. Its protein product is CASRKDSLNQPQHF.

V usage is TRBV4-2 and J usage is TRBJ2-1; the D gene is possibly TRBD2 (6 bases). Germline V gives CDR1 LGHNA, CDR2 YNFKEQ. V was trimmed by 1 base and J by 9 bases, leaving 10 bases between them. CDR3 length: 13 amino acids. CDR3 loop: CASSQGRVSEQFF. Here the CDR3 DNA reads TGTGCCAGCAGCCAAGGGAGGGTGAGTGAGCAGTTCTTC.

V usage is TRBV28 and J usage is TRBJ2-1, with TRBD1 as a possible D gene (6 bases). Germline CDR1 is MDHEN and CDR2 is SYDVKM. The CDR3 loop spans 17 amino acids. With 3 bases removed from V and 4 bases from J, the gap between germline ends came to 19 bases. The CDR3 loop is CASSFGAGWGQYNEQFF. The CDR3 nucleotides are TGTGCCAGCAGTTTCGGGGCAGGGTGGGGGCAATACAATGAGCAGTTCTTC.